Listed below are T cell receptor beta chains from one sample, sequenced in a study of blood T cell repertoires in COVID-19. Assay: immunoSEQ multiplex PCR; the TCRdb copy retains only in-frame clones and omits some. The sample holds 300,000 to 350,000 clones; roughly 87% are singletons and the top ten take roughly a tenth. Sequencing was done on a sample of peripheral blood. The source of these receptors is a man aged 25-40 years with COVID-19, enrolled during active disease. CDR3s include the opening cysteine and the closing phenylalanine or tryptophan. Fields, in order: J gene, V gene, clone size, D gene, CDR3 protein, CDR3 DNA. The D gene is left open where the match is weak. Clone sizes are given selectively: once, few, many, or a class where the clone is expanded.

J gene: TRBJ2-7
V gene: TRBV2
clone size: -
D gene: TRBD1
CDR3 protein: CASSGQGALYEQYF
CDR3 DNA: TGTGCCAGCAGCGGACAGGGGGCTCTTTACGAGCAGTACTTC

J gene: TRBJ2-1
V gene: TRBV23-1
clone size: -
D gene: TRBD2
CDR3 protein: CASSQSPCATTGGPRDEQFF
CDR3 DNA: TGCGCCAGCAGTCAATCCCCCTGTGCTACGACGGGGGGACCCCGCGATGAGCAGTTCTTC

J gene: TRBJ2-7
V gene: TRBV14
clone size: -
D gene: TRBD1
CDR3 protein: CASSHPFDRADEQYF
CDR3 DNA: TGTGCCAGCAGCCACCCCTTTGACAGGGCGGACGAGCAGTACTTC

J gene: TRBJ2-5
V gene: TRBV30
clone size: -
D gene: -
CDR3 protein: CACSRDQETQYF
CDR3 DNA: TGTGCCTGTTCCAGGGACCAAGAGACCCAGTACTTC

J gene: TRBJ1-2
V gene: TRBV6-5
clone size: few
D gene: -
CDR3 protein: CASSFAPQGTYGYTF
CDR3 DNA: TGTGCCAGCAGTTTCGCACCTCAGGGGACCTATGGCTACACCTTC

J gene: TRBJ1-5
V gene: TRBV7-2
clone size: -
D gene: -
CDR3 protein: CASTVRQGSGWPQHF
CDR3 DNA: TGTGCCAGCACCGTAAGGCAGGGCTCAGGTTGGCCCCAGCATTTT

J gene: TRBJ1-5
V gene: TRBV27
clone size: once
D gene: -
CDR3 protein: CASSQTVFQPQHF
CDR3 DNA: TGTGCCAGCAGTCAGACAGTGTTTCAGCCCCAGCATTTT

J gene: TRBJ2-3
V gene: TRBV6-5
clone size: -
D gene: TRBD2
CDR3 protein: CASSYDAGGPWNTQYF
CDR3 DNA: TGTGCCAGCAGTTACGACGCGGGAGGGCCTTGGAATACGCAGTATTTT

J gene: TRBJ1-4
V gene: TRBV4-1
clone size: once
D gene: TRBD1
CDR3 protein: CASSEAGTGIVKLFF
CDR3 DNA: TGCGCCAGCAGCGAAGCGGGGACAGGGATAGTGAAACTGTTTTTT

J gene: TRBJ2-1
V gene: TRBV6-5
clone size: -
D gene: -
CDR3 protein: CASSQGRGGGNEQFF
CDR3 DNA: TGTGCCAGCTCCCAGGGGAGGGGAGGGGGTAATGAGCAGTTCTTC

J gene: TRBJ2-5
V gene: TRBV7-3
clone size: -
D gene: TRBD2
CDR3 protein: CASSLGTSGGNQYF
CDR3 DNA: TGTGCCAGCAGCTTAGGGACTAGCGGAGGCAACCAGTACTTC

J gene: TRBJ2-7
V gene: TRBV21-1
clone size: -
D gene: -
CDR3 protein: CASSNRQGPYEQYF
CDR3 DNA: TGTGCCAGCAGCAACCGACAGGGGCCCTACGAGCAGTACTTC

J gene: TRBJ1-3
V gene: TRBV5-4
clone size: -
D gene: -
CDR3 protein: CASSLGSGGNTIYF
CDR3 DNA: TGTGCCAGCTCCTTGGGGTCCGGTGGAAACACCATATATTTT

J gene: TRBJ1-5
V gene: TRBV7-8
clone size: -
D gene: TRBD1
CDR3 protein: CASSLEGTGTKAQHF
CDR3 DNA: TGTGCCAGCAGCTTAGAGGGGACAGGGACGAAAGCCCAGCATTTT

J gene: TRBJ1-5
V gene: TRBV5-1
clone size: -
D gene: TRBD1
CDR3 protein: CASSATGESNQPQHF
CDR3 DNA: TGCGCCAGCAGCGCCACAGGGGAAAGCAATCAGCCCCAGCATTTT

J gene: TRBJ1-2
V gene: TRBV9
clone size: -
D gene: -
CDR3 protein: CASSSRRGAGGYTF
CDR3 DNA: TGTGCCAGCAGCTCCCGCCGGGGGGCAGGGGGCTACACCTTC